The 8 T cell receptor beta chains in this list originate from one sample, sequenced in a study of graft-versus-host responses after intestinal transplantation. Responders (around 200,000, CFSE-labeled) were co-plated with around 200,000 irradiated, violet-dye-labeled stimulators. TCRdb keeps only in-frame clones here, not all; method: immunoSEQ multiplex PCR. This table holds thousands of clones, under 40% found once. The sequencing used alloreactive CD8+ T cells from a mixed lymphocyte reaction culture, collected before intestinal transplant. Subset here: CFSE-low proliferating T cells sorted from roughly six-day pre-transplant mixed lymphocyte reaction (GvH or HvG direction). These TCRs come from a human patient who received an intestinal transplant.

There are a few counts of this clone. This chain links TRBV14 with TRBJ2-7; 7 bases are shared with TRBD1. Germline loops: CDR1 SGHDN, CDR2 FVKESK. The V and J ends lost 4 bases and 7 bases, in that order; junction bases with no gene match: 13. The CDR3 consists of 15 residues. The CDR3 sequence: CASSPWTGRDGEQYF. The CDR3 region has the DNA TGTGCCAGCAGCCCCTGGACAGGTCGTGATGGGGAGCAGTACTTC.

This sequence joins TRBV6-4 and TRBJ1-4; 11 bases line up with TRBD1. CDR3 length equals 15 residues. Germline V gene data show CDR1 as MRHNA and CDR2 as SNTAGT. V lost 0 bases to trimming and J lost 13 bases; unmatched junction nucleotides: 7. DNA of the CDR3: TGTGCCAGCAGTGACTCCGGGACAGGGGGTATGGGACTGTTTTTT. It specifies CASSDSGTGGMGLFF.

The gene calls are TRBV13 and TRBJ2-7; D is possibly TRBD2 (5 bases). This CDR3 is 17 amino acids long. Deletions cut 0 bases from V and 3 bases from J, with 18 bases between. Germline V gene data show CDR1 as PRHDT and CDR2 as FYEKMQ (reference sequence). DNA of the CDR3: TGTGCCAGCAGCTTAGGCCCGGGGTCAGGAACCTTCTACGAGCAGTACTTC. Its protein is CASSLGPGSGTFYEQYF. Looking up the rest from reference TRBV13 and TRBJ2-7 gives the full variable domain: AAGVIQSPRHLIKEKRETATLKCYPIPRHDTVYWYQQGPGQDPQFLISFYEKMQSDKGSIPDRFSAQQFSDYHSELNMSSLELGDSALYFCASSLGPGSGTFYEQYFGPGTRLTVT.

The CDR3 reads CASSLGRGGTEAFF. Written as DNA, the CDR3 is TGTGCCAGCAGCTTGGGGCGGGGAGGCACTGAAGCTTTCTTT. The chain recombines TRBV5-5 with TRBJ1-1; no definite D call. Trimming left V 0 bases short and J 4 bases short, with 10 bases between. CDR3 length: 14 amino acids. Germline CDR1 and CDR2: SGHKS and YYEKEE (reference sequence).

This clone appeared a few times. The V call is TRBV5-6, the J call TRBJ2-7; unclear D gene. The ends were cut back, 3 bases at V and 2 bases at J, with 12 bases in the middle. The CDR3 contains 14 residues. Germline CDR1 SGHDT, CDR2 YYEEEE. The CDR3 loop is CASSWATLAYEQYF. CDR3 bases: TGTGCCAGCAGCTGGGCGACACTGGCCTACGAGCAGTACTTC.

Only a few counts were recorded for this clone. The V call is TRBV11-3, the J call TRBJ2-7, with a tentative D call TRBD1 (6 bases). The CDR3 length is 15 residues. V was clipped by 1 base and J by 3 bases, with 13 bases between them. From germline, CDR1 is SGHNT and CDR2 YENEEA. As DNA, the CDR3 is TGTGCCAGCAGCTTAGCATCTGGCAGGGGCTACGAGCAGTACTTC. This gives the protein CASSLASGRGYEQYF. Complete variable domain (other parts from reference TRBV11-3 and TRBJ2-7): EAGVVQSPRYKIIEKKQPVAFWCNPISGHNTLYWYLQNLGQGPELLIRYENEEAVDDSQLPKDRFSAERLKGVDSTLKIQPAELGDSAVYLCASSLASGRGYEQYFGPGTRLTVT.

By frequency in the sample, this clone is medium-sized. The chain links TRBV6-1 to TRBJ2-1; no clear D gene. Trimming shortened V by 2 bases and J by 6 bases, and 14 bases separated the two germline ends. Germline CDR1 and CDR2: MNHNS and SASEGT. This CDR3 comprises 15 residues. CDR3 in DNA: TGTGCCAGCAGTGAATGGCCCCAGGCCCCCAATGAGCAGTTCTTC. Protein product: CASSEWPQAPNEQFF.

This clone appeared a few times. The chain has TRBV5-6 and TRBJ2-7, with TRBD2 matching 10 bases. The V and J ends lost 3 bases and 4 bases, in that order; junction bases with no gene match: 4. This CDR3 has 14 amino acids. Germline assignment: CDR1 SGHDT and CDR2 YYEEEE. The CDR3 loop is CASSSGTSEYEQYF. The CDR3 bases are TGTGCCAGCAGCTCGGGGACTAGCGAATACGAGCAGTACTTC.